These 26 T cell receptor beta chains originate from one sample sequenced in a study of blood T cell repertoires in COVID-19. The data were produced by immunoSEQ multiplex PCR, yet TCRdb's version contains in-frame clones alone and is incomplete. The table lists about 260,000 clones, 84% of them singletons. Sequenced sample: PBMCs or T cells enriched from blood (not recorded which). These receptors all stem from a man aged 30 to 45 with acute COVID-19.

The V call is TRBV5-4, the J call TRBJ2-5; 7 bases match TRBD1. Unmatched junction bases numbered 5, after V lost 4 bases and J lost 5 bases. The CDR3 extends over 13 amino acids. CDR1 and CDR2 from the germline V gene are SGHNT and YYREEE (reference sequence). CDR3 loop: CASSKTGPETQYF. The CDR3 nucleotides are TGTGCCAGCAGCAAGACAGGGCCGGAGACCCAGTACTTC.

The J gene is TRBJ2-1, the V gene TRBV13; 10 bases agree with TRBD2. This CDR3 comprises 17 residues. Germline V gene lookup returns CDR1 PRHDT and CDR2 FYEKMQ (reference sequence). The V and J ends lost 5 bases and 4 bases, in that order; junction bases with no gene match: 11. CDR3 nucleotide sequence: TGTGCCAGCAGCGGCAGAGCGGGAGGGGGCCTTTACAATGAGCAGTTCTTC. It translates to CASSGRAGGGLYNEQFF.

This chain joins TRBV11-2 and TRBJ2-1, with TRBD1 identical over 8 bases. The length of the CDR3 is 15 residues. Germline assignment: CDR1 SGHAT and CDR2 FQNNGV. The junction had 4 bases not matched to a gene; V was cut back by 5 bases and J by 1 base. Written as DNA, the CDR3 is TGTGCCAGCAGCACTCAGGGGGCTTCCTACAATGAGCAGTTCTTC. Protein product: CASSTQGASYNEQFF.

The V call is TRBV18, the J call TRBJ1-6, with TRBD1 matching over 9 bases. Germline loops: CDR1 KGHSH, CDR2 LQKENI. V shed 6 bases, J shed 9 bases, and the junction held 12 bases outside the gene matches. This CDR3 is built from 16 residues. CDR3 in DNA: TGTGCCAGCTCGCCAACCTTGGGACAGGGCGGTTCACCCCTCCACTTT. As protein: CASSPTLGQGGSPLHF.

The J gene is TRBJ1-1, the V gene TRBV19; 10 nucleotides agree with TRBD1. Unmatched junction bases numbered 3, after V lost 6 bases and J lost 5 bases. The CDR3 has 13 residues. CDR1 is LNHDA, CDR2 SQIVND, per germline (reference sequence). CDR3 in amino acids: CASRTGGLTEAFF. The DNA for the CDR3 is TGTGCCAGTAGGACAGGGGGCCTTACTGAAGCTTTCTTT.

This clone was seen only a few times. V is TRBV4-2 and J is TRBJ1-2; the D gene is possibly TRBD1 (6 bases). CDR1 is LGHNA and CDR2 is YNFKEQ in the germline V gene. Trimming pared 1 base from V and 3 bases from J, leaving 6 bases between. This CDR3 region has 13 residues. CDR3 in amino acids: CASSQGQDYGYTF. DNA for the CDR3: TGTGCCAGCAGCCAAGGACAGGACTATGGCTACACCTTC.

As for this clone: The same CDR3 is also encoded by other DNA sequences in this sample. The V gene is TRBV18, the J gene TRBJ1-1, with a tentative D call TRBD1 (5 bases). Germline CDR1 and CDR2: KGHSH and LQKENI. There are 13 residues in the CDR3. The germline V and J ends were trimmed by 6 bases and 1 base, with 9 bases remaining between them. The CDR3 loop reads CASSAGQNTEAFF. The DNA for the CDR3 is TGTGCCAGCTCCGCGGGGCAGAACACTGAAGCTTTCTTT.

J is TRBJ1-5 and V is TRBV27, with 7 bases fitting TRBD1. CDR3 length equals 16 residues. CDR1 is MNHEY, CDR2 SMNVEV, per germline (reference sequence). After removal of 0 bases from V and 4 bases from J, the junction contained 6 bases not matched to a gene. CDR3 loop: CASSLSYRGGNQPQHF. The CDR3 DNA follows: TGTGCCAGCAGTTTATCCTACAGGGGAGGAAATCAGCCCCAGCATTTT.

This clone was detected a few times. This chain joins TRBV9 and TRBJ1-6; D is possibly TRBD1 (5 bases). Germline-derived CDR1 and CDR2 are SGDLS and YYNGEE. The CDR3 loop spans 14 amino acids. Trimming removed 2 bases at V and 6 bases at J, with 9 bases between. CDR3 sequence reads: CASSVGGTNSPLHF. CDR3 coding DNA: TGTGCCAGCAGCGTCGGGGGGACTAATTCACCCCTCCACTTT. The whole variable domain, filled in from reference TRBV9 and TRBJ1-6, reads DSGVTQTPKHLITATGQRVTLRCSPRSGDLSVYWYQQSLDQGLQFLIQYYNGEERAKGNILERFSAQQFPDLHSELNLSSLELGDSALYFCASSVGGTNSPLHFGNGTRLTVT.

V usage is TRBV7-6 and J usage is TRBJ2-5; 7 bases fit TRBD1. The CDR3 loop spans 15 amino acids. Germline V lookup: CDR1 SGHVS, CDR2 FNYEAQ. V trimming: 5 bases; J trimming: 2 bases; junction bases outside the gene matches: 8. The CDR3 sequence: CASSDYRGQQETQYF. CDR3 DNA: TGTGCCAGCAGCGATTACAGGGGCCAACAAGAGACCCAGTACTTC.

The V gene is TRBV6-6, the J gene TRBJ2-7, with a weak D call TRBD2 (6 bases). CDR1 MNHNY and CDR2 SVGAGI come from the germline V gene (reference sequence). The CDR3 sequence is 14 residues long. The germline V and J ends were trimmed by 5 bases and 2 bases, with 13 bases remaining between them. The CDR3 nucleotides read TGTGCCAGCAGTGAGGGAGCGGGCCCCTACGAGCAGTACGTC. It specifies CASSEGAGPYEQYV.

V is TRBV19 and J is TRBJ1-5, with 8 bases identical to TRBD1. Germline-derived CDR1 and CDR2 are LNHDA and SQIVND (reference sequence). The V segment lost 2 bases and the J segment 3 bases; nucleotides outside the gene matches: 12. The CDR3 is 18 residues long. For the CDR3, the DNA is TGTGCCAGTAGTATAATGGGTGGGACAGGAGGCCCCAATCAGCCCCAGCATTTT. Its translation is CASSIMGGTGGPNQPQHF.

The chain has TRBV18 and TRBJ1-4; tentatively, D is TRBD1 (6 bases). V lost 2 bases, J lost 8 bases, and 12 bases lay in between. This CDR3 has 14 residues. Germline CDR1 reads KGHSH; CDR2 reads LQKENI. CDR3 sequence reads: CASSPYREGEKLFF. The CDR3 nucleotides are TGTGCCAGCTCACCATACAGGGAGGGGGAAAAACTGTTTTTT.

The chain joins TRBV21-1 to TRBJ2-7; TRBD1, the D gene given by the table, was not confirmed from the DNA. TRBV21-1 is given as a pseudogene. The CDR3 is 16 amino acids. In nucleotides, the CDR3 is TGTGCCAGCAGTCGAAGGGGGGACAGGTTGCGAGGCGAGCAGTACGTC. This codes for CASSRRGDRLRGEQYV.

The chain is built from TRBV12-5 and TRBJ1-2, with D unclear. Germline assignment: CDR1 LGHNT and CDR2 FRNRAP. V was cut by 2 bases and J by 6 bases, with 13 bases left in between. The CDR3 covers 14 residues. The CDR3 DNA sequence: TGTGCTAGTGGTTTGAGTTTTTTCGCGGATGGCTACACCTTC. Its translation: CASGLSFFADGYTF. Filled out from reference TRBV12-5 and TRBJ1-2, the complete variable domain reads DARVTQTPRHKVTEMGQEVTMRCQPILGHNTVFWYRQTMMQGLELLAYFRNRAPLDDSGMPKDRFSAEMPDATLATLKIQPSEPRDSAVYFCASGLSFFADGYTFGSGTRLTVV.

The chain has TRBV18 and TRBJ2-5; D is perhaps TRBD2 (6 bases). The V end was cut by 2 bases, the J end by 2 bases, with 9 bases between. Germline CDR1 KGHSH, CDR2 LQKENI. The CDR3 spans 14 residues. The CDR3 here is CASSPIAEQETQYF. The CDR3 DNA follows: TGTGCCAGCTCACCAATAGCGGAACAAGAGACCCAGTACTTC. Using reference TRBV18 and TRBJ2-5 for the parts outside the CDR3, the full variable domain is NAGVMQNPRHLVRRRGQEARLRCSPMKGHSHVYWYRQLPEEGLKFMVYLQKENIIDESGMPKERFSAEFPKEGPSILRIQQVVRGDSAAYFCASSPIAEQETQYFGPGTRLLVL.

This chain connects TRBV5-4 to TRBJ1-2; a weak D match, TRBD1 (5 bases). The CDR3 is made up of 14 amino acids. Deletions cut 3 bases from V and 4 bases from J, with 13 bases between. Germline assignment: CDR1 SGHNT and CDR2 YYREEE (reference sequence). Here the CDR3 reads CASSSFDSPYGYTF. CDR3 DNA: TGTGCCAGCAGCTCCTTCGACAGTCCCTATGGCTACACCTTC.

The rearrangement uses TRBV21-1 and TRBJ1-5; the table's D call of TRBD1 was not tested on the DNA. TRBV21-1 is tagged as a pseudogene. This CDR3 has 15 amino acids. The DNA for the CDR3 is TGTGCCAGCAGCAATAACATCAAATCTAATCAGCCCCAGCATTTT. This codes for CASSNNIKSNQPQHF.

This clone was seen once. The CDR3 here is CASSGQGGGSPLHF. DNA of the CDR3: TGTGCCAGCAGTGGACAGGGAGGCGGCTCACCCCTCCACTTT. The V call is TRBV2, the J call TRBJ1-6; TRBD1 matches at 7 bases. In germline, CDR1 is SNHLY, CDR2 FYNNEI. V shed 4 bases and J 10 bases; nucleotides not matched to a gene: 7. The CDR3 covers 14 residues.

The rearrangement links TRBV19 to TRBJ1-2; D gene ambiguous. The CDR3 is made up of 15 amino acids. Germline CDR1 LNHDA, CDR2 SQIVND (reference sequence). The ends were cut back, 5 bases at V and 0 bases at J, with 13 bases in the middle. The CDR3 region is CASSFREPTNYGYTF. Written as DNA, the CDR3 is TGTGCCAGTAGTTTCCGGGAACCTACTAACTATGGCTACACCTTC.

This chain joins TRBV7-8 and TRBJ1-1; D not certain. Germline V CDR1 and CDR2: SGHVS, FQNEAQ. The CDR3 covers 14 residues. V was shortened by 2 bases and J by 0 bases, with 7 bases between the two germline ends. The CDR3 coding sequence is TGTGCCAGCAGCTTAAAACAGCTGAACACTGAAGCTTTCTTT. Protein product: CASSLKQLNTEAFF.

The sample holds a few counts of this clone. This rearrangement joins TRBV29-1 to TRBJ1-2, with TRBD1 as a possible D gene (5 bases). CDR1 is SQVTM and CDR2 is ANQGSEA in the germline V gene. The germline V and J ends were trimmed by 2 bases and 5 bases, with 15 bases remaining between them. The CDR3 is made up of 14 amino acids. For the CDR3, the DNA is TGCAGCGTTGAAAAGGTCGGGGGTGGATATGGCTACACCTTC. It specifies CSVEKVGGGYGYTF.

The chain employs TRBV6-2 or TRBV6-3 and TRBJ1-5, with D possibly being TRBD1 (5 bases). CDR3 size: 15 residues. V was cut by 5 bases and J by 7 bases, with 18 bases left in between. CDR1 MNHEY and CDR2 SVGEGT come from the germline V gene. The DNA for the CDR3 is TGTGCCAGCAGTCCCATGGGTCGGGGGGGACAGCCCCAGCATTTT. It encodes CASSPMGRGGQPQHF.

With respect to this clone: Other nucleotide sequences in the sample specify the same CDR3. This chain joins TRBV18 and TRBJ1-1; 8 nucleotides agree with TRBD1. The CDR3 consists of 16 residues. Germline V gene data show CDR1 as KGHSH and CDR2 as LQKENI. The J segment lost 0 bases and the V segment lost 3 bases, leaving 6 bases of the junction unmatched. Here the CDR3 reads CASSPQRTGMNTEAFF. The CDR3 DNA sequence: TGTGCCAGCTCACCTCAACGGACAGGGATGAACACTGAAGCTTTCTTT.

This sequence joins TRBV11-3 and TRBJ2-5; D unresolved. This CDR3 has 13 residues. Germline V gene sequence: CDR1 SGHNT, CDR2 YENEEA. The ends were cut back, 0 bases at V and 5 bases at J, with 7 bases in the middle. The CDR3 here is CASSLESEETQYF. CDR3 nucleotide sequence: TGTGCCAGCAGCTTAGAATCGGAGGAGACCCAGTACTTC.

The rearrangement uses TRBV7-7 and TRBJ2-3, with TRBD2 matching over 13 bases. The V segment lost 6 bases and the J segment 1 base; nucleotides outside the gene matches: 4. The CDR3 spans 16 residues. Germline loops: CDR1 SSHAT, CDR2 FNYEAQ (reference sequence). Here the CDR3 reads CASSIGLAGGTDTQYF. DNA of the CDR3: TGTGCCAGCAGTATAGGACTAGCGGGGGGCACAGATACGCAGTATTTT.